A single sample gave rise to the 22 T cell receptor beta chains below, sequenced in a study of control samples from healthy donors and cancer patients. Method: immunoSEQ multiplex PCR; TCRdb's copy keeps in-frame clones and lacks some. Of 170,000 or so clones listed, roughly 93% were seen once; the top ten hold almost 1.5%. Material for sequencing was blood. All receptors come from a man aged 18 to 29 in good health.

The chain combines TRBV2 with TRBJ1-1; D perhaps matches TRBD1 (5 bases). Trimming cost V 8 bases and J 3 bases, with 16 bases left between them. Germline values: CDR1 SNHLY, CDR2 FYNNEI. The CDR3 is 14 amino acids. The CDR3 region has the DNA TGTGCCAGCTCCGAATGGGGCCTTTACACTGAAGCTTTCTTT. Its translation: CASSEWGLYTEAFF. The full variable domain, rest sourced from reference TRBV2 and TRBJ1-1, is EPEVTQTPSHQVTQMGQEVILRCVPISNHLYFYWYRQILGQKVEFLVSFYNNEISEKSEIFDDQFSVERPDGSNFTLKIRSTKLEDSAMYFCASSEWGLYTEAFFGQGTRLTVV.

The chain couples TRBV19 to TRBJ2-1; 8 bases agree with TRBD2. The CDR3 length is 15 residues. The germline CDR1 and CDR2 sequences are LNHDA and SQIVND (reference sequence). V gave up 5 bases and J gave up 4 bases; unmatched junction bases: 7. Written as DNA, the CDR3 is TGTGCCAGTAGTCGGGGGACTAGGGGTTACAATGAGCAGTTCTTC. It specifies CASSRGTRGYNEQFF.

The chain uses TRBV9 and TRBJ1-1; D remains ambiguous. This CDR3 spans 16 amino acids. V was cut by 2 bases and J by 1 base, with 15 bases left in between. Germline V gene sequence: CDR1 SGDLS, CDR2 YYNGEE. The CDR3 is CASSVGSAPRNTEAFF. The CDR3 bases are TGTGCCAGCAGCGTCGGGTCCGCTCCTAGGAACACTGAAGCTTTCTTT.

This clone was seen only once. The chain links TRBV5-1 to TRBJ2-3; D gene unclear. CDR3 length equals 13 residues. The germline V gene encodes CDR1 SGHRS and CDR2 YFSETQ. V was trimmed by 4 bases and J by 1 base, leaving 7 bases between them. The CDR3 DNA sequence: TGCGCCAGCAGCGCGAGTGGCACAGATACGCAGTATTTT. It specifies CASSASGTDTQYF.

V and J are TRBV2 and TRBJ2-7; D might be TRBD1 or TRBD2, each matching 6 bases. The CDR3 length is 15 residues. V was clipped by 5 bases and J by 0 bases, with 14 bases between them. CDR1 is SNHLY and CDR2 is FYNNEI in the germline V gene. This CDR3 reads CASSPGAGSSYEQYF. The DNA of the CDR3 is TGTGCCAGCAGTCCGGGGGCAGGGAGCTCCTACGAGCAGTACTTC.

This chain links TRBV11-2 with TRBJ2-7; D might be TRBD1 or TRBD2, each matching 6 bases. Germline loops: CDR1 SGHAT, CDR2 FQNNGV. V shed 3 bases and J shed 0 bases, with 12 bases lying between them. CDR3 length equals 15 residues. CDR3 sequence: CASSFRQEGSYEQYF. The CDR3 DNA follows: TGTGCCAGCAGCTTTCGACAGGAGGGCTCCTACGAGCAGTACTTC.

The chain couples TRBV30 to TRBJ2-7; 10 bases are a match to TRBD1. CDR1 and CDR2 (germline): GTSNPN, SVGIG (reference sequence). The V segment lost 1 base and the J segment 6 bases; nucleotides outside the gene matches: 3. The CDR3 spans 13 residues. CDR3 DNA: TGTGCCTGGAGTGGACAGGGGGCAGTCGAGCAGTACTTC. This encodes CAWSGQGAVEQYF.

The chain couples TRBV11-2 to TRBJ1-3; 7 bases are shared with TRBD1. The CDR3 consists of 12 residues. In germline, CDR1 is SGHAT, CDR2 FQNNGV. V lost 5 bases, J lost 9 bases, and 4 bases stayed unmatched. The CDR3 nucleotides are TGTGCCAGCAGCGCAGGGGGAGGCACCATATATTTT. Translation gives CASSAGGGTIYF.

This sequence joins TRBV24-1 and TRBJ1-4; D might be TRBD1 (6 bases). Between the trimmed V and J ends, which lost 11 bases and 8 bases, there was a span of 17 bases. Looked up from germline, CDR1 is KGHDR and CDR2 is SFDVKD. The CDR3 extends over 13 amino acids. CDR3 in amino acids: CAIQGLGREKLFF. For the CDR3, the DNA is TGTGCCATACAGGGATTGGGGAGGGAAAAACTGTTTTTT.

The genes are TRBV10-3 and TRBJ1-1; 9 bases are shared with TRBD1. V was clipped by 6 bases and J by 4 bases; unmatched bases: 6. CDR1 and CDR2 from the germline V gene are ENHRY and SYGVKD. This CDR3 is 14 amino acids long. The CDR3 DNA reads TGTGCCATCAGAACCGACAGGGGGGGCACTGAAGCTTTCTTT. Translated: CAIRTDRGGTEAFF.

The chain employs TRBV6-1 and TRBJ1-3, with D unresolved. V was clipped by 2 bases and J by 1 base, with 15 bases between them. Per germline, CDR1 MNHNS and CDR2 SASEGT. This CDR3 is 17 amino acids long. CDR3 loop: CASSETPPIQSGNTIYF. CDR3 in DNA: TGTGCCAGCAGTGAAACCCCTCCAATCCAGTCTGGAAACACCATATATTTT.

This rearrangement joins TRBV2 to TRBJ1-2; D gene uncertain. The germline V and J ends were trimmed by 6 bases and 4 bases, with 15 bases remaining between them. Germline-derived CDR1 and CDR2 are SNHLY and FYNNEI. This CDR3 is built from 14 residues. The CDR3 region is CASSVQLLGYGYTF. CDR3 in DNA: TGTGCCAGCAGCGTCCAATTGCTAGGCTATGGCTACACCTTC.

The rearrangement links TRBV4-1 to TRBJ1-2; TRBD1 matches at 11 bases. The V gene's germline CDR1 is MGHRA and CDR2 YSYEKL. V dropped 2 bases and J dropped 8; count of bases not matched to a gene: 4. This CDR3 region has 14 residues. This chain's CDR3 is CASSQPWTGGGYTF. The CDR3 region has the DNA TGCGCCAGCAGCCAACCCTGGACAGGGGGCGGCTACACCTTC.

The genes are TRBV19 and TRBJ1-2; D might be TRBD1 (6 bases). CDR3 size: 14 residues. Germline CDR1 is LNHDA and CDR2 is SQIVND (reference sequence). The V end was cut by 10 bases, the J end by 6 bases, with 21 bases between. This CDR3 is CATKGQGSEDGYTF. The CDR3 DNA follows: TGTGCCACTAAAGGTCAGGGGTCCGAGGATGGCTACACCTTC.

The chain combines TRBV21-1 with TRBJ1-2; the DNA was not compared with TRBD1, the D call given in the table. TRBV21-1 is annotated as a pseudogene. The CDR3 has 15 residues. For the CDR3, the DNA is TGTGCCAGCAGCAAAGAGACAGGGGAAAACTATGGCTACACCTTC. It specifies CASSKETGENYGYTF.

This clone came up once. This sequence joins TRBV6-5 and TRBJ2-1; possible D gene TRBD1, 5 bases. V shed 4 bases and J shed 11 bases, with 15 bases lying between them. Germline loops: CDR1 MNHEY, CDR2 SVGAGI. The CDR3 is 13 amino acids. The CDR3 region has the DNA TGTGCCAGCAGTTCGGTACCCAGGACACAGCAGTTCTTC. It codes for CASSSVPRTQQFF.

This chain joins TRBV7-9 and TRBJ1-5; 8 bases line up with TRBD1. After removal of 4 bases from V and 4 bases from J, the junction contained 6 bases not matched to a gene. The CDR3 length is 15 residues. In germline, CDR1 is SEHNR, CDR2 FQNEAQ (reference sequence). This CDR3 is CASSSTGGGNQPQHF. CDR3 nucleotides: TGTGCCAGCAGCTCTACAGGGGGAGGGAATCAGCCCCAGCATTTT.

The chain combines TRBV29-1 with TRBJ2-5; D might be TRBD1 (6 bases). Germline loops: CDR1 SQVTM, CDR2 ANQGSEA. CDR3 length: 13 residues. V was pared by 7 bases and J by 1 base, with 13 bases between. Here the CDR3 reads CSAEGTIQETQYF. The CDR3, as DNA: TGCAGCGCAGAAGGGACAATCCAAGAGACCCAGTACTTC.

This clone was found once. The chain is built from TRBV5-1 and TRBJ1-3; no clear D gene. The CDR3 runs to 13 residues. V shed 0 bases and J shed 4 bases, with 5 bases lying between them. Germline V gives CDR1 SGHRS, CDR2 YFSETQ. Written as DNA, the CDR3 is TGCGCCAGCAGCTTGGACGGAGGAAACACCATATATTTT. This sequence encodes CASSLDGGNTIYF.

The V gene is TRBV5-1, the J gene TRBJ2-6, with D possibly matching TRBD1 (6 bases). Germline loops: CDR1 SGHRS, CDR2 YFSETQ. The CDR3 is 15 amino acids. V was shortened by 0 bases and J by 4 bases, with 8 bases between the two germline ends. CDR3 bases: TGCGCCAGCAGCTTGGAGGGACACGGGGCCAACGTCCTGACTTTC. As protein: CASSLEGHGANVLTF.

CDR3 sequence: CASSLGTGIQGPGGPYGYTF. For the CDR3, the DNA is TGTGCCAGCAGTTTAGGGACAGGGATTCAGGGCCCGGGCGGGCCCTATGGCTACACCTTC. This chain connects TRBV27 to TRBJ1-2; 9 bases are a match to TRBD1. The CDR3 is made up of 20 amino acids. Germline CDR1 is MNHEY and CDR2 is SMNVEV (reference sequence). Losses at the gene ends were 2 bases for V and 4 bases for J; bases not matched to a gene: 20.

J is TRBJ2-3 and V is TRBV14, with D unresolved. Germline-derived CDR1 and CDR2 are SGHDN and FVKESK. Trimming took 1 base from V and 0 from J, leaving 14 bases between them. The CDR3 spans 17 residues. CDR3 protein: CASSQALPFSSTDTQYF. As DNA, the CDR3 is TGTGCCAGCAGCCAAGCGCTGCCATTTTCCAGCACAGATACGCAGTATTTT.